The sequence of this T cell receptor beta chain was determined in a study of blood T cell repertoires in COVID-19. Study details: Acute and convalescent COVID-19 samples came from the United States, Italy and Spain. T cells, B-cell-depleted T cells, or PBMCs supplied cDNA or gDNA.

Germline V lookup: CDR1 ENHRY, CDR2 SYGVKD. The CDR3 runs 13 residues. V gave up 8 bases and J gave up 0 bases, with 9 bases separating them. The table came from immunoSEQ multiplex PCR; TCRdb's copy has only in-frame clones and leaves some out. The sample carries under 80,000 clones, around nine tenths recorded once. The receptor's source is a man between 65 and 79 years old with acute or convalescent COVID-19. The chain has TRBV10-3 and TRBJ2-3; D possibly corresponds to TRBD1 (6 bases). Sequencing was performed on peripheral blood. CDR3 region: CAIGQGSTDTQYF. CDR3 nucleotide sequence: TGTGCCATCGGTCAGGGGAGCACAGATACGCAGTATTTT.